The clone carrying this T cell receptor (beta chain) was observed a handful of times. Under the authors' procedure: Nucleated cell number was recorded as an estimate derived from reference gene primer amplification. Sequencing used immunoSEQ multiplex PCR; TCRdb keeps in-frame clones, though not all of them. Clonal size and the V and J genes are those of that table, whereas D and trimming came from the DNA. The sample lists 100,000 or so clones; 70% to 85% were seen once. This entry belongs to a study of blood T cell repertoires in COVID-19. Study-level background: Collection of acute and convalescent COVID-19 samples took place in the United States, Italy and Spain. T cells, B-cell-depleted T cells, or PBMCs provided the cDNA or gDNA that served as material.

Germline CDR1 is MNHEY and CDR2 is SMNVEV (reference sequence). The CDR3 is made up of 15 amino acids. Trimming removed 5 bases from V and 6 bases from J; junction bases left unmatched: 11. V usage is TRBV27 and J usage is TRBJ2-3; 7 bases fit TRBD2. The sequence derives from a man aged 65 to 79 with active or convalescent COVID-19. The sample comprised peripheral blood. CDR3 sequence reads: CASSPPWGGADTQYF. The CDR3 bases are TGTGCCAGCAGTCCTCCCTGGGGGGGAGCGGATACGCAGTATTTT.